The rows below give T cell receptor beta chains drawn from one sample of a study of cytomegalovirus exposure and HLA in healthy donors. Profiling relied on immunoSEQ multiplex PCR, and the TCRdb table lists in-frame clones only, not all of them. Among approximately 81,000 clones listed, over 70% were seen once. Input material: PBMCs. Receptor source: a man aged 45-60 years in good health and CMV-seropositive. CDR3s include the opening cysteine and the closing phenylalanine or tryptophan. Fields, in order: D gene, V gene, clone size, J gene, CDR3 protein, CDR3 DNA. A D gene is named only where the DNA matches it firmly. Expanded clones get a size class; other rows say once, few or many, or leave the size out.

d_call: TRBD2
v_call: TRBV14
clone_size: .
j_call: TRBJ2-7
cdr3_aa: CASSRLAGESEQYF
cdr3_nt: TGTGCCAGCAGCCGACTAGCGGGAGAATCCGAGCAGTACTTC

d_call: .
v_call: TRBV13
clone_size: .
j_call: TRBJ2-7
cdr3_aa: CANSQQRGYEQYF
cdr3_nt: TGTGCCAACAGTCAACAAAGGGGGTACGAGCAGTACTTC

d_call: TRBD2
v_call: TRBV6-5
clone_size: .
j_call: TRBJ2-7
cdr3_aa: CASKAVAGVATGEYF
cdr3_nt: TGTGCCAGCAAGGCCGTAGCGGGAGTTGCTACGGGGGAGTACTTC

d_call: TRBD2
v_call: TRBV6-1
clone_size: .
j_call: TRBJ2-1
cdr3_aa: CASSATSGLNEQFF
cdr3_nt: TGTGCCAGCAGTGCCACTAGCGGACTTAATGAGCAGTTCTTC

d_call: .
v_call: TRBV7-2
clone_size: .
j_call: TRBJ2-7
cdr3_aa: CASSDGLNYEQYF
cdr3_nt: TGTGCCAGCAGCGACGGACTCAACTACGAGCAGTACTTC

d_call: .
v_call: TRBV9
clone_size: .
j_call: TRBJ2-1
cdr3_aa: CASSVGGSYNEQFF
cdr3_nt: TGTGCCAGCAGCGTAGGCGGGTCCTACAATGAGCAGTTCTTC

d_call: .
v_call: TRBV7-3
clone_size: .
j_call: TRBJ1-3
cdr3_aa: CASSPYRQGGNTIYF
cdr3_nt: TGTGCCAGCAGCCCCTACAGGCAGGGGGGAAACACCATATATTTT

d_call: TRBD1
v_call: TRBV15
clone_size: .
j_call: TRBJ1-1
cdr3_aa: CATETTNGTEEAFF
cdr3_nt: TGTGCCACCGAAACGACAAACGGGACAGAAGAAGCTTTCTTT

d_call: .
v_call: TRBV18
clone_size: once
j_call: TRBJ1-1
cdr3_aa: CASSPRAQAAGEAFF
cdr3_nt: TGTGCCAGCTCACCACGAGCTCAGGCGGCGGGTGAAGCTTTCTTT

d_call: TRBD1
v_call: TRBV9
clone_size: once
j_call: TRBJ1-1
cdr3_aa: CASSADRSNTEAFF
cdr3_nt: TGTGCCAGCAGCGCGGACAGGTCGAACACTGAAGCTTTCTTT

d_call: TRBD1
v_call: TRBV5-1
clone_size: .
j_call: TRBJ1-1
cdr3_aa: CASSSGQGEAFF
cdr3_nt: TGCGCCAGCAGCAGCGGACAGGGGGAAGCTTTCTTT

d_call: TRBD2
v_call: TRBV2
clone_size: .
j_call: TRBJ2-1
cdr3_aa: CANRLAGGYNEQFF
cdr3_nt: TGTGCCAACAGACTAGCGGGAGGGTACAATGAGCAGTTCTTC

d_call: .
v_call: TRBV6-1
clone_size: .
j_call: TRBJ2-6
cdr3_aa: CASSAETWSSGANVLTF
cdr3_nt: TGTGCCAGCAGTGCCGAGACGTGGAGCTCTGGGGCCAACGTCCTGACTTTC

d_call: TRBD2
v_call: TRBV9
clone_size: .
j_call: TRBJ2-3
cdr3_aa: CASSRGTSGPSTDTQYF
cdr3_nt: TGTGCCAGCAGCAGAGGGACTAGCGGGCCTTCCACAGATACGCAGTATTTT

d_call: .
v_call: TRBV14
clone_size: .
j_call: TRBJ1-4
cdr3_aa: CASSWGPGPGYEKLFF
cdr3_nt: TGTGCCAGCAGCTGGGGCCCAGGGCCCGGATACGAAAAACTGTTTTTT

d_call: TRBD1
v_call: TRBV15
clone_size: .
j_call: TRBJ2-1
cdr3_aa: CATSRGTGTNEQFF
cdr3_nt: TGTGCCACCAGCAGGGGGACAGGGACGAATGAGCAGTTCTTC

d_call: .
v_call: TRBV7-6
clone_size: .
j_call: TRBJ1-6
cdr3_aa: CASSRGQNYNSPLHF
cdr3_nt: TGTGCCAGCAGCCGAGGACAGAACTATAATTCACCCCTCCACTTT

d_call: TRBD2
v_call: TRBV19
clone_size: .
j_call: TRBJ2-7
cdr3_aa: CASSAITGLAGAGEQYF
cdr3_nt: TGTGCCAGTAGTGCAATCACGGGACTAGCGGGAGCAGGAGAGCAGTACTTC

d_call: .
v_call: TRBV5-1
clone_size: .
j_call: TRBJ1-1
cdr3_aa: CASSFPNTEAFF
cdr3_nt: TGCGCCAGCAGCTTCCCAAACACTGAAGCTTTCTTT

d_call: TRBD2
v_call: TRBV7-2
clone_size: few
j_call: TRBJ2-1
cdr3_aa: CASSTRLAGGVEQFF
cdr3_nt: TGTGCCAGCAGCACCCGACTAGCGGGAGGTGTTGAGCAGTTCTTC

d_call: .
v_call: TRBV6-4
clone_size: .
j_call: TRBJ1-6
cdr3_aa: CASIHLGGPYNSPLHF
cdr3_nt: TGTGCCAGCATTCACTTGGGGGGACCCTATAATTCACCCCTCCACTTT

d_call: .
v_call: TRBV7-3
clone_size: .
j_call: TRBJ2-1
cdr3_aa: CASSSLRGLDEQFF
cdr3_nt: TGTGCCAGCAGCTCGTTGCGGGGTCTAGATGAGCAGTTCTTC

d_call: TRBD1
v_call: TRBV6-6
clone_size: .
j_call: TRBJ1-5
cdr3_aa: CASSYMGQGSYQPQHF
cdr3_nt: TGTGCCAGCAGTTACATGGGACAGGGGTCTTATCAGCCCCAGCATTTT

d_call: .
v_call: TRBV7-2
clone_size: once
j_call: TRBJ2-6
cdr3_aa: CASSLAEGAGANGLTF
cdr3_nt: TGTGCCAGCAGCTTAGCAGAAGGGGCTGGGGCCAACGGCCTGACTTTC

d_call: .
v_call: TRBV21-1
clone_size: .
j_call: TRBJ1-1
cdr3_aa: CASSTGQLNTEAFF
cdr3_nt: TGTGCCAGCAGCACGGGACAGCTTAACACTGAAGCTTTCTTT

d_call: TRBD1
v_call: TRBV4-3
clone_size: .
j_call: TRBJ1-6
cdr3_aa: CASSQAYRGVSPLHF
cdr3_nt: TGCGCCAGCAGCCAAGCCTACAGGGGCGTATCACCCCTCCACTTT

d_call: .
v_call: TRBV5-1
clone_size: once
j_call: TRBJ2-3
cdr3_aa: CASSPRDSQSTDTQYF
cdr3_nt: TGCGCCAGCAGCCCTAGGGACTCCCAGAGCACAGATACGCAGTATTTT

d_call: .
v_call: TRBV7-6
clone_size: .
j_call: TRBJ1-5
cdr3_aa: CASSRGEAQPQHF
cdr3_nt: TGTGCCAGCTCCAGAGGGGAGGCCCAGCCCCAGCATTTT

d_call: .
v_call: TRBV7-3
clone_size: .
j_call: TRBJ2-3
cdr3_aa: CASSGGLITDTQYF
cdr3_nt: TGTGCCAGCAGCGGCGGGCTCATCACAGATACGCAGTATTTT

d_call: .
v_call: TRBV23-1
clone_size: .
j_call: TRBJ2-6
cdr3_aa: CASSQGGPSDSGANVLTF
cdr3_nt: TGCGCCAGCAGTCAAGGGGGCCCTTCAGACTCTGGGGCCAACGTCCTGACTTTC

d_call: .
v_call: TRBV19
clone_size: .
j_call: TRBJ1-6
cdr3_aa: CASHDSTYNSPLHF
cdr3_nt: TGTGCCAGTCATGACAGCACTTATAATTCACCCCTCCACTTT